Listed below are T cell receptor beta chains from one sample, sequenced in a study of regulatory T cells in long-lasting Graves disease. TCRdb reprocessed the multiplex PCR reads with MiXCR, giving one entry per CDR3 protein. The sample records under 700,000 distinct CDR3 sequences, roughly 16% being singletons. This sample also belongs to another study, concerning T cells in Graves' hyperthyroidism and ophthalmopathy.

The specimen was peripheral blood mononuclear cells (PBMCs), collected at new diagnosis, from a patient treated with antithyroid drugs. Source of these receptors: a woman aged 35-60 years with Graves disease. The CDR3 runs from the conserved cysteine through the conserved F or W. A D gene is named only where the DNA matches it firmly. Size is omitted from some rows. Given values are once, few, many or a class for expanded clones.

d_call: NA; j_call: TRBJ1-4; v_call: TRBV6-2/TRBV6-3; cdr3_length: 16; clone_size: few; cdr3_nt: TGTGCCAGCAGTGAACGAGTCGCGGGGATAAGTGAAAAACTGTTTTTT; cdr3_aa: CASSERVAGISEKLFF
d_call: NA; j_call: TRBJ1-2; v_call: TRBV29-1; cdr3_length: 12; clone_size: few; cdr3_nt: TGCAGCGTCGCGGACCCGGAACGTGTCTACACCTTC; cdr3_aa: CSVADPERVYTF
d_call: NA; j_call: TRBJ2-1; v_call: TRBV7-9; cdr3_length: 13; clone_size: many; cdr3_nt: TGTGCCAGCAGCTTATCTGGGGCGGGTGAGCAGTTCTTC; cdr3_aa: CASSLSGAGEQFF
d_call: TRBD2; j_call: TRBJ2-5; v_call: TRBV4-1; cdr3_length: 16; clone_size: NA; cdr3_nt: TGTGCCAGCAGCCAAGATAAGACGGCGGGGGGGGGGACCCAGTACTTC; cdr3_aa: CASSQDKTAGGGTQYF
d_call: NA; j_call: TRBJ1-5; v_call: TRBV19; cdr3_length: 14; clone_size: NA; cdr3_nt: TGTGCCAGTAGTATCTACGGAACAAATCAGCCCCAGCATTTT; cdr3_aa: CASSIYGTNQPQHF
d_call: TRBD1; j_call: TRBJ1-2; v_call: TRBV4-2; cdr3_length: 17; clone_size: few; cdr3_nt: TGTGCCAGCAGCCAAGAGGGACAGGGGGCAGGAGGCTATGGCTACACCTTC; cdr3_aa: CASSQEGQGAGGYGYTF
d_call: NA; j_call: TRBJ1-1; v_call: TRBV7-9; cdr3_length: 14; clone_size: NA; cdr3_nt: TGTGCCAGCACCGTCGGGTATTCCAACACTGAAGCTTTCTTT; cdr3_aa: CASTVGYSNTEAFF
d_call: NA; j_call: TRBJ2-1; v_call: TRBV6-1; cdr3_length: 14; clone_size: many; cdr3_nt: TGTGCCAGCACCCGGGGGCTAACCTACAATGAGCAGTTCTTC; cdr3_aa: CASTRGLTYNEQFF
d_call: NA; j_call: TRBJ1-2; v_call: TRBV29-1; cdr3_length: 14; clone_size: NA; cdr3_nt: TGCAGCGTGCGGGGGGAGGCTTCTAACTATGGCTACACCTTC; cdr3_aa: CSVRGEASNYGYTF
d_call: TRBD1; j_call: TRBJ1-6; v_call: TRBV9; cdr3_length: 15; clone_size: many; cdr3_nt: TGTGCCAGCAGTACTCGACAGGGGAGTAATTCACCCCTCCACTTT; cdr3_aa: CASSTRQGSNSPLHF
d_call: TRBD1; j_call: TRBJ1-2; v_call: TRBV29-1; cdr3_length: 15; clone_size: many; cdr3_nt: TGCAGCGTTGATAAAGGAGGACAGGGGTTCGGTGGCTACACCTTC; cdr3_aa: CSVDKGGQGFGGYTF
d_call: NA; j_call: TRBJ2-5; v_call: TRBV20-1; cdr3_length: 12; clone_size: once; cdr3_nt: TGCAGTGCTAGCCGAGGGGAGGAGACCCAATACTTC; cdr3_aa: CSASRGEETQYF
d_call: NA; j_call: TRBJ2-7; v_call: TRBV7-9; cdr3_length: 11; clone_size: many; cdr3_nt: TGTGCCAGCGGTAGTGGGGGGGAGCAGTACTTC; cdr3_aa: CASGSGGEQYF
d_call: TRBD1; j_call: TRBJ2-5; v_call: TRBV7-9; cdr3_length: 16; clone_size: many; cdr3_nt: TGTGCCAGCAGCCCTTGGACAGGGACGCAAAGAGATACCCAGTACTTC; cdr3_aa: CASSPWTGTQRDTQYF
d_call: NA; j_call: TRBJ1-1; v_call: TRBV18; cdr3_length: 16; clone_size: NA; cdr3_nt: TGTGCCAGCTCTCCCGGCCCGAGGGGCGCGAACACTGAAGCTTTCTTT; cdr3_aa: CASSPGPRGANTEAFF
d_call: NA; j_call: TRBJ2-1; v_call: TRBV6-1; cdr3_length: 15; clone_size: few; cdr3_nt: TGTGCCAGCACATCGACAGACGGTTCCTACAATGAGCAGTTCTTC; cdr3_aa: CASTSTDGSYNEQFF
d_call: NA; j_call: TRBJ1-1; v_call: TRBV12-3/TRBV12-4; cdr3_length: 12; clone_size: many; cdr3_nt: TGTGCCAGCAGTTTCGTGGGTACTGAAGCTTTCTTT; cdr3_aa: CASSFVGTEAFF
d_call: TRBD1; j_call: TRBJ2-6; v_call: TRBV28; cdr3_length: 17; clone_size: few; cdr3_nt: TGTGCCAGCAGTGCGGGGACAGGGGGCTTTGGGGCCAACGTCCTGACTTTC; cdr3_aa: CASSAGTGGFGANVLTF
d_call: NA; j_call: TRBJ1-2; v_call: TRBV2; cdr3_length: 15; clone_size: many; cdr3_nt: TGTGCCAGCAGTGAAGAGTGGGAACAGCTGGGGGGCTACACCTTC; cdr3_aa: CASSEEWEQLGGYTF
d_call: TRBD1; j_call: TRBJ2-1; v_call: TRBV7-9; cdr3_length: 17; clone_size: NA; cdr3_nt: TGTGCCAGCAGCTTATACTGGGGACAGGGTGCCTACAATGAGCAGTTCTTC; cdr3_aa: CASSLYWGQGAYNEQFF
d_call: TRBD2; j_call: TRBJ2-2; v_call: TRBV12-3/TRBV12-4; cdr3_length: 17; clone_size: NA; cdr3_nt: TGTGCCAGCACCCCGGGAGCGGGGGGGCCGAACACCGGGGAGCTGTTTTTT; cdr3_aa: CASTPGAGGPNTGELFF
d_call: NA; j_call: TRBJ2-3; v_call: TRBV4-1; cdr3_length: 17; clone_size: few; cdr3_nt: TGCGCCAGCAGCCGAACCTTGAGCGGAAGTAGCACAGATACGCAGTATTTT; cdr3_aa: CASSRTLSGSSTDTQYF
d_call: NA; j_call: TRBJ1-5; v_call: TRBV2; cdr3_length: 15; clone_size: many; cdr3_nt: TGTGCCAGCAGTGTGGAAGGGCTGAGCAATCAGCCCCAGCATTTT; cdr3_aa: CASSVEGLSNQPQHF
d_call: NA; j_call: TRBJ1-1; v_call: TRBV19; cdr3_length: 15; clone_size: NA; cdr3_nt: TGTGCCAGTAGTATATTGATGGGGGGCCGGGCTGAAGCTTTCTTT; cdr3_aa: CASSILMGGRAEAFF
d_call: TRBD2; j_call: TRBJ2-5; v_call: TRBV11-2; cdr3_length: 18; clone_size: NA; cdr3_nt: TGTGCCAGCACCCACCACGGGGCTAGCGGGGGTACTCAAGAGACCCAGTACTTC; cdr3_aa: CASTHHGASGGTQETQYF
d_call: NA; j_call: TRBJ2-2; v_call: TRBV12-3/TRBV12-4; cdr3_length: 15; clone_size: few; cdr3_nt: TGTGCCAGCAGTGAGCAGGGGTGGAACACCGGGGAGCTGTTTTTT; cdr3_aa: CASSEQGWNTGELFF
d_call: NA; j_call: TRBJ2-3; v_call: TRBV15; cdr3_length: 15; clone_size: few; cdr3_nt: TGTGCCACCAGCAGAGATCCTCGGGGGCCAGATACGCAGTATTTT; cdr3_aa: CATSRDPRGPDTQYF
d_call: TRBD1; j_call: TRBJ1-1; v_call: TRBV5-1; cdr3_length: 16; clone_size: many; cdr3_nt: TGCGCCAGCAGCTTGGAACAGGGGGGTGGGAACACTGAAGCTTTCTTT; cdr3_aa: CASSLEQGGGNTEAFF
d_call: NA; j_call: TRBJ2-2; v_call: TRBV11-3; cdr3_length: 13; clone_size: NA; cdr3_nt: TGTGCCAGCAGGGACAGAGAAGGAGGGGAGCTGTTTTTT; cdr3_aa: CASRDREGGELFF
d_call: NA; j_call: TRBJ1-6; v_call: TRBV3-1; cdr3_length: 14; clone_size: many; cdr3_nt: TGTGCCAGCAGCCAAGACGTAGCACCTTCACCCCTCCACTTT; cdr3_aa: CASSQDVAPSPLHF
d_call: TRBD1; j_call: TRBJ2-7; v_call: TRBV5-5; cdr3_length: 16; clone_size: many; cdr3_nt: TGTGCCAGCAGCTTGGCAGGGACAGTCGGATCCTACGAGCAGTACTTC; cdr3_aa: CASSLAGTVGSYEQYF
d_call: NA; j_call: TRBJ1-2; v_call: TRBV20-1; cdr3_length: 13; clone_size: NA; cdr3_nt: TGCAGTGCCGTAGGGTCGGATAACTATGGCTACACCTTC; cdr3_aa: CSAVGSDNYGYTF
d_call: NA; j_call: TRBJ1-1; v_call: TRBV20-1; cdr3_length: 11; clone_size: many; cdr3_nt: TGCAGTGCTGGCAGAGAAATCGAAGCTTTCTTT; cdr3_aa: CSAGREIEAFF
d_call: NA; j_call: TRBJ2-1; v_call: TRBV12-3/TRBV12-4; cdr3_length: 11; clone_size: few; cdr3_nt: TGTGCCAGCAGAAGGGGGAATGAGCAGTTCTTC; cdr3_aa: CASRRGNEQFF
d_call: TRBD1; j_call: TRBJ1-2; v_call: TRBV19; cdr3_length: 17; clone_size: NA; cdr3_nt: TGTGCCAGTAGTATATGGGGACAGGGCGCCCTTAACAATGGCTACACCTTC; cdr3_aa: CASSIWGQGALNNGYTF
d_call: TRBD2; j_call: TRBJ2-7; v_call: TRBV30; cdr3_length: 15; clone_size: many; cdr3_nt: TGTGCCTGGAGTGACCCCCGAGCGGGGGGGAACGAGCAGTACTTC; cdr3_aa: CAWSDPRAGGNEQYF
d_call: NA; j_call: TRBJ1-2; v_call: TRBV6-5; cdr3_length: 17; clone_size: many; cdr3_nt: TGTGCCAGCAGTTACAGGGGTCGCGGGGGAGCTAACTATGGCTACACCTTC; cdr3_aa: CASSYRGRGGANYGYTF
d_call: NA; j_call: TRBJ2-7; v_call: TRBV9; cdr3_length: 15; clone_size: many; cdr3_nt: TGTGCCAGCAGCGCCAGCCCCATGAGCTCCTACGAGCAGTACTTC; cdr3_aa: CASSASPMSSYEQYF
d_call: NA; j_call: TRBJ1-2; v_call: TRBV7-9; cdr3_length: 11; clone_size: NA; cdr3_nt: TGTGCCAGCACCCCTGACTATGGCTACACCTTC; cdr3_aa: CASTPDYGYTF
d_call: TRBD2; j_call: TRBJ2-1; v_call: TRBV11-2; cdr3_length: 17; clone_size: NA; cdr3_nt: TGTGCCGTTACTTCCCCTGGGGCGGGGGGGCCTCGGGATGAGCAGTTCTTC; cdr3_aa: CAVTSPGAGGPRDEQFF
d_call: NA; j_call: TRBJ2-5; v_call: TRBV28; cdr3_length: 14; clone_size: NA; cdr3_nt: TGTGCCAGCAGTCCACCGGCCACTGGGGAGACCCAGTACTTC; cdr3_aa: CASSPPATGETQYF
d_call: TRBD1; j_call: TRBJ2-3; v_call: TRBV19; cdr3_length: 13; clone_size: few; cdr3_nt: TGTGCCAGTGCCGACAGGGTCGGCGATACGCAGTATTTT; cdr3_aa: CASADRVGDTQYF
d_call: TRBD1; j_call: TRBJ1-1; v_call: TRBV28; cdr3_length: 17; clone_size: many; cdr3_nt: TGTGCCAGCAGTTTTGGGAATCCGGGACAGACATACACTGAAGCTTTCTTT; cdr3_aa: CASSFGNPGQTYTEAFF
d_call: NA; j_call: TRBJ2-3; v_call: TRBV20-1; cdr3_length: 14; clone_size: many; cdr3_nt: TGCAGTGCTAGTTCGGGGGCAAGCACAGATACGCAGTATTTT; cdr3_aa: CSASSGASTDTQYF
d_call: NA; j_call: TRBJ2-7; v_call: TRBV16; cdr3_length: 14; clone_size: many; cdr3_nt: TGTGCCAGCAGCTCAGGGCCCGGCGGGTCCGAGCAGTACTTC; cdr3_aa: CASSSGPGGSEQYF